This TCR beta chain was retrieved from a study of identical twins. CDR3 length equals 13 residues. The germline V gene has CDR1 MDHEN and CDR2 SYDVKM. V was pared by 4 bases and J by 8 bases, with 12 bases between. TCRdb ran MiXCR on the 5' RACE reads and lists one entry per CDR3 protein. The sample yields about 520,000 distinct CDR3 sequences, about 20% seen once. Study-wide results and caveats: With beta out-of-frame sequences, excess sharing by twins was weaker.

Notes on this clonotype: The antigen is not known.

The same sample was also studied in work on T cells expressing NK-cell markers.

This sequence joins TRBV28 and TRBJ2-1; D is unclear. The receptor was derived from a woman aged 18-29 years in good health. The sequenced sample was CD4+ T cells sorted from blood. CDR3 in DNA: TGTGCCAGCAGTTCCTCCCGAACGGATGAGCAGTTCTTC. Protein product: CASSSSRTDEQFF.